One and the same sample provided the 27 T cell receptor beta chains below, sequenced in a study of T cell responses to AZD1222 COVID-19 vaccine. Using immunoSEQ multiplex PCR, the repertoire was profiled, and TCRdb retains in-frame clones only, with some absent. The sample shows 250,000 to 300,000 clones, approximately 94% of them seen only once. This sample comprised peripheral blood, obtained 28 days after the second AZD1222 dose. The source is an adult who received the AZD1222 COVID-19 vaccine.

V and J are TRBV2 and TRBJ2-1, with TRBD2 matching 9 bases. V was clipped by 6 bases and J by 9 bases; unmatched bases: 9. Germline V gene lookup returns CDR1 SNHLY and CDR2 FYNNEI. The CDR3 length is 14 residues. This chain's CDR3 is CASRALAGVGEQFF. The CDR3 DNA follows: TGTGCCAGCAGGGCCTTAGCGGGGGTGGGTGAGCAGTTCTTC. The full variable domain, in which reference TRBV2 and TRBJ2-1 provide the parts outside the CDR3, is EPEVTQTPSHQVTQMGQEVILRCVPISNHLYFYWYRQILGQKVEFLVSFYNNEISEKSEIFDDQFSVERPDGSNFTLKIRSTKLEDSAMYFCASRALAGVGEQFFGPGTRLTVL.

V usage is TRBV5-1 and J usage is TRBJ2-7; 8 nucleotides align to TRBD2. V shed 2 bases, J shed 10 bases, and the junction held 5 bases outside the gene matches. CDR3 length equals 12 residues. Germline loops: CDR1 SGHRS, CDR2 YFSETQ. CDR3: CASSFLSGDQYF. CDR3 nucleotides: TGCGCCAGCAGCTTCCTTAGCGGGGACCAGTACTTC.

The genes are TRBV2 and TRBJ2-7, with 8 bases fitting TRBD2. The CDR3 is 15 amino acids. V shed 4 bases, J shed 2 bases, and the junction held 7 bases outside the gene matches. Germline-derived CDR1 and CDR2 are SNHLY and FYNNEI. Here the CDR3 reads CASSGGSGKTYEQYF. CDR3 bases: TGTGCCAGCAGTGGGGGTAGCGGGAAAACCTACGAGCAGTACTTC.

The V call is TRBV7-8, the J call TRBJ2-7; D is perhaps TRBD1 or TRBD2 (5 bases each). This CDR3 contains 15 residues. The V gene's germline CDR1 is SGHVS and CDR2 FQNEAQ. V gave up 1 base and J gave up 3 bases, with 13 bases separating them. CDR3: CASSLGGGGFYEQYF. As DNA, the CDR3 is TGTGCCAGCAGCTTAGGGGGTGGGGGTTTCTACGAGCAGTACTTC.

The chain recombines TRBV20-1 with TRBJ1-5; D is unresolved. Germline loops: CDR1 DFQATT, CDR2 SNEGSKA (reference sequence). V dropped 3 bases and J dropped 7 bases, with 13 bases sitting between them. The CDR3 is made up of 13 amino acids. CDR3 DNA sequence: TGCAGTGCTAGTACCGGGGAGGGACAGCCCCAGCATTTT. Translating it yields CSASTGEGQPQHF.

The rearrangement links TRBV6-2 or TRBV6-3 to TRBJ2-5; TRBD2 agrees at 10 bases. The CDR3 is 17 amino acids. The ends lost 2 bases at V and 2 bases at J; junction bases unmatched: 8. Germline V gene data show CDR1 as MNHEY and CDR2 as SVGEGT. The CDR3 region is CASSYPIAGGDQETQYF. The CDR3 DNA reads as TGTGCCAGCAGTTACCCTATAGCGGGAGGCGATCAAGAGACCCAGTACTTC.

This clone appeared a single time. This sequence joins TRBV5-6 and TRBJ2-3; D is unresolved. V was pared by 4 bases and J by 0 bases, with 15 bases between. The CDR3 length is 16 residues. Germline CDR1 reads SGHDT; CDR2 reads YYEEEE. As DNA, the CDR3 is TGTGCCAGCAGCCTGTTTTTAACCCCTAGCACAGATACGCAGTATTTT. It is translated as CASSLFLTPSTDTQYF.

The chain uses TRBV6-6 and TRBJ1-5, with D hard to call. V gave up 10 bases and J gave up 4 bases, with 17 bases separating them. CDR1 is MNHNY and CDR2 is SVGAGI in the germline V gene (reference sequence). This CDR3 has 14 amino acids. The CDR3 DNA follows: TGTGCCACAACCCTTCCGACTGAGAATCAGCCCCAGCATTTT. This gives the protein CATTLPTENQPQHF.

V and J are TRBV7-3 and TRBJ1-1; 9 bases match TRBD1. Germline-derived CDR1 and CDR2 are SGHTA and FQGTGA. Germline trimming cut 5 bases from V and 11 bases from J; bases unmatched to any gene: 6. The CDR3 has 12 residues. CDR3 region: CASSPGTGLAFF. CDR3 nucleotide sequence: TGTGCCAGCAGCCCAGGGACAGGGTTGGCTTTCTTT.

V is TRBV4-3 and J is TRBJ1-2; D might be TRBD1 (5 bases). CDR3 length equals 15 residues. Germline assignment: CDR1 LGHNA and CDR2 YSLEER. V lost 0 bases and J lost 3, with 11 bases in between. The CDR3 spells CASSQDRAGYYGYTF. CDR3 nucleotide sequence: TGCGCCAGCAGCCAAGACAGGGCCGGCTACTATGGCTACACCTTC.

This sequence joins TRBV29-1 and TRBJ1-2; 8 nucleotides align to TRBD1. Trimming took 4 bases from V and 10 from J; bases not matched to a gene: 5. CDR3 length: 11 amino acids. Germline values: CDR1 SQVTM, CDR2 ANQGSEA. The CDR3 region is CSVGAGGVYTF. CDR3 nucleotide sequence: TGCAGCGTTGGAGCAGGGGGCGTCTACACCTTC.

V gene TRBV2 combines with J gene TRBJ2-1, with 8 positions matching TRBD1. Losses at the gene ends were 6 bases for V and 7 bases for J; bases not matched to a gene: 8. In germline, CDR1 is SNHLY, CDR2 FYNNEI. The CDR3 sequence is 14 residues long. CDR3 residues: CASSGQGSDNEQFF. The CDR3 DNA is TGTGCCAGCAGCGGACAGGGATCCGATAATGAGCAGTTCTTC.

This chain connects TRBV12-3 or TRBV12-4 to TRBJ1-4; 7 positions match TRBD1. There are 13 residues in the CDR3. V was pared by 6 bases and J by 10 bases, with 8 bases of the junction left unmatched. CDR3 nucleotides: TGTGCCAGCAGAACCCGACAGGGCTCAAAACTGTTTTTT. Encoded protein: CASRTRQGSKLFF.

Of note for this clone: This same CDR3 is encoded by further DNA sequences in the sample. This rearrangement joins TRBV5-1 to TRBJ1-2; D is unclear. V was trimmed by 0 bases and J by 0 bases, leaving 6 bases between them. Germline V CDR1 and CDR2: SGHRS, YFSETQ. CDR3 length equals 14 residues. CDR3 DNA sequence: TGCGCCAGCAGCTTGGGCAGTACTAACTATGGCTACACCTTC. Translating gives CASSLGSTNYGYTF. Full variable domain (missing parts from reference TRBV5-1 and TRBJ1-2): KAGVTQTPRYLIKTRGQQVTLSCSPISGHRSVSWYQQTPGQGLQFLFEYFSETQRNKGNFPGRFSGRQFSNSRSEMNVSTLELGDSALYLCASSLGSTNYGYTFGSGTRLTVV.

The chain carries TRBV5-3 and TRBJ1-1; a possible D gene is TRBD1 (6 bases). TRBV5-3 counts as an open reading frame of uncertain function. The CDR3 contains 14 residues. Deletions cut 1 base from V and 2 bases from J, with 9 bases between. Written as DNA, the CDR3 is TGTGCCAGAAGCTTGATTGGGGGCAACACTGAAGCTTTCTTT. This gives the protein CARSLIGGNTEAFF.

The J gene is TRBJ1-2, the V gene TRBV5-5; no firm D call. The CDR3 has 13 amino acids. CDR1 is SGHKS, CDR2 YYEKEE, per germline (reference sequence). V was shortened by 4 bases and J by 2 bases, with 9 bases between the two germline ends. CDR3: CASSLEGNYGYTF. DNA for the CDR3: TGTGCCAGCAGCCTAGAAGGGAACTATGGCTACACCTTC.

The CDR3 DNA sequence: TGCGCCAGCAGCCAAGCCATGGCGAACACTGAAGCTTTCTTT. Translating gives CASSQAMANTEAFF. The V call is TRBV4-1, the J call TRBJ1-1; D is ambiguous. This CDR3 contains 14 residues. Between the trimmed V and J ends, which lost 1 base and 1 base, there was a span of 7 bases. Germline CDR1 reads MGHRA; CDR2 reads YSYEKL.

This chain uses TRBV19 with TRBJ2-7; unclear D gene. This CDR3 is built from 14 residues. CDR1 is LNHDA, CDR2 SQIVND, per germline (reference sequence). V was clipped by 6 bases and J by 1 base, with 13 bases between them. DNA for the CDR3: TGTGCCAGTAGCTCGAGGCAGGTATCCTACGAGCAGTACTTC. As protein: CASSSRQVSYEQYF.

The J gene is TRBJ1-5, the V gene TRBV9; 8 nucleotides match TRBD1. J was trimmed by 2 bases and V by 3 bases; bases with no gene match: 4. Germline-derived CDR1 and CDR2 are SGDLS and YYNGEE. The CDR3 totals 15 residues. The CDR3 DNA reads as TGTGCCAGCAGCGCGACAGGGGCGGGCAATCAGCCCCAGCATTTT. Its translation is CASSATGAGNQPQHF.

The V call is TRBV11-2, the J call TRBJ2-1, with unresolved D. Germline V gene sequence: CDR1 SGHAT, CDR2 FQNNGV. The length of the CDR3 is 16 residues. V lost 2 bases to trimming and J lost 2 bases, with 13 bases between them. The CDR3 region is CASSLLGSLAYNEQFF. Written as DNA, the CDR3 is TGTGCCAGCAGCTTACTAGGGTCCTTAGCCTACAATGAGCAGTTCTTC.

The chain couples TRBV2 to TRBJ1-2; D is ambiguous. Germline V gives CDR1 SNHLY, CDR2 FYNNEI. The V and J ends lost 6 bases and 7 bases respectively, with 12 bases between them. This CDR3 is built from 12 residues. CDR3: CASRGGVPGYTF. The CDR3 DNA follows: TGTGCCAGCAGGGGAGGCGTGCCTGGCTACACCTTC.

This chain joins TRBV9 and TRBJ1-1; 8 bases agree with TRBD1. V lost 1 base and J lost 0; bases outside the gene matches: 5. Germline V gene sequence: CDR1 SGDLS, CDR2 YYNGEE. The CDR3 length is 16 residues. Here the CDR3 DNA reads TGTGCCAGCAGCGTAAGAGGACAGGGCTTGAACACTGAAGCTTTCTTT. As protein: CASSVRGQGLNTEAFF. Filled out from reference TRBV9 and TRBJ1-1, the complete variable domain reads DSGVTQTPKHLITATGQRVTLRCSPRSGDLSVYWYQQSLDQGLQFLIQYYNGEERAKGNILERFSAQQFPDLHSELNLSSLELGDSALYFCASSVRGQGLNTEAFFGQGTRLTVV.

The rearrangement links TRBV9 to TRBJ2-5, with TRBD1 matching 9 bases. V dropped 0 bases and J dropped 4; count of bases not matched to a gene: 7. The CDR3 contains 16 residues. The germline V gene encodes CDR1 SGDLS and CDR2 YYNGEE. The CDR3 DNA follows: TGTGCCAGCAGCGTAGCGGGGGGACAGGGAGGAGAGACCCAGTACTTC. This sequence encodes CASSVAGGQGGETQYF.

J is TRBJ1-1 and V is TRBV18, with D possibly matching TRBD1 (5 bases). CDR1 and CDR2 (germline): KGHSH, LQKENI. The germline V and J ends were trimmed by 3 bases and 7 bases, with 18 bases remaining between them. This CDR3 spans 15 amino acids. CDR3 amino acids: CASSPLTGTDLEAFF. CDR3 bases: TGTGCCAGCTCACCCTTGACCGGGACCGACCTTGAAGCTTTCTTT.

The chain employs TRBV27 and TRBJ2-1; 10 bases are a match to TRBD1. The CDR3 sequence is 14 residues long. The V and J ends lost 4 bases and 6 bases, in that order; junction bases with no gene match: 3. Germline CDR1 is MNHEY and CDR2 is SMNVEV (reference sequence). The CDR3 DNA reads as TGTGCCAGCAGTTCGACAGGGGGCGGCAATGAGCAGTTCTTC. Its translation is CASSSTGGGNEQFF.

As regards this clone: One end of the junction fails to match germline, which may point to a read error. The V gene is TRBV20-1, the J gene TRBJ2-5, with 9 bases fitting TRBD2. The CDR3 has 11 amino acids. In germline, CDR1 is DFQATT, CDR2 SNEGSKA (reference sequence). For the CDR3, the DNA is TGCAGTGCCGCCACGCTAGCGGGATTCAACTTC. This gives the protein CSAATLAGFNF.

V is TRBV5-1 and J is TRBJ2-7, with D unclear. This CDR3 comprises 13 residues. CDR1 and CDR2 (germline): SGHRS, YFSETQ. Trimming removed 1 base from V and 6 bases from J, with 11 bases in between. DNA for the CDR3: TGCGCCAGCAGCTTGTCTACGGGCTCCGAGCAGTACTTC. Its protein product is CASSLSTGSEQYF.